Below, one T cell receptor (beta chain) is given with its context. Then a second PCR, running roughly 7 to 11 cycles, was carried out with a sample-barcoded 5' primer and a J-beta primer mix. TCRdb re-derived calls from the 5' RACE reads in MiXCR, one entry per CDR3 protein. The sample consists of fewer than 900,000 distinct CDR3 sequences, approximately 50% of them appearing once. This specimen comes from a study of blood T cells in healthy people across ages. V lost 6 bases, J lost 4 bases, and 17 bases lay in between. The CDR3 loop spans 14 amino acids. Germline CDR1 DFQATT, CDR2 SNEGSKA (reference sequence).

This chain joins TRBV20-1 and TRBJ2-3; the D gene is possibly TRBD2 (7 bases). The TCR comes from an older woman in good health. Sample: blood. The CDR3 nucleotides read TGCAGTGCAAACCGGAGGGGGGGGGCAGATACGCAGTATTTT. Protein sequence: CSANRRGGADTQYF.